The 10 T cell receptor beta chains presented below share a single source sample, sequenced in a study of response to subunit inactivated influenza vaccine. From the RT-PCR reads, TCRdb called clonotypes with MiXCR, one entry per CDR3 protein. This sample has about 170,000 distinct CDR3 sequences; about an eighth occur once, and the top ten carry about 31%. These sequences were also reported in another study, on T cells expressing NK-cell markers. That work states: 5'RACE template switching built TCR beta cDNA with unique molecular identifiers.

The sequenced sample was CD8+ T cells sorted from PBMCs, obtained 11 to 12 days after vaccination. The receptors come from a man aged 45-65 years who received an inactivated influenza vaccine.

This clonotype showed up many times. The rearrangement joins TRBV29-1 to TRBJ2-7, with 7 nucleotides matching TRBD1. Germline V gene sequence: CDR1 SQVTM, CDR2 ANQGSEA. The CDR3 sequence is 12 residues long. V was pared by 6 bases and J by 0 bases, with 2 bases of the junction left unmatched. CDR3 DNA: TGCAGCGTGGGACAGTCCTCCTACGAGCAGTACTTC. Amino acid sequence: CSVGQSSYEQYF.

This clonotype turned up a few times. The DNA for the CDR3 is TGTGCCAGCAGGGATCAGGGGACCGGGGAGCTGTTTTTT. Its translation: CASRDQGTGELFF. This rearrangement joins TRBV2 to TRBJ2-2; tentative D call: TRBD1 (6 bases). The germline CDR1 and CDR2 sequences are SNHLY and FYNNEI. The CDR3 is made up of 13 amino acids. Trimming stripped 6 bases from V and 5 bases from J, with 10 bases between. Full variable domain (remainder filled in from reference TRBV2 and TRBJ2-2): EPEVTQTPSHQVTQMGQEVILRCVPISNHLYFYWYRQILGQKVEFLVSFYNNEISEKSEIFDDQFSVERPDGSNFTLKIRSTKLEDSAMYFCASRDQGTGELFFGEGSRLTVL.

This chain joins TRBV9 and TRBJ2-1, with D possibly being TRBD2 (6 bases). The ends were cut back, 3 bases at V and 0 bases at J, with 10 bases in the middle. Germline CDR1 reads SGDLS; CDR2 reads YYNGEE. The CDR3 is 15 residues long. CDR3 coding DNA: TGTGCCAGCAGCGCGGAGGGGAGCTCCTACAATGAGCAGTTCTTC. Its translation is CASSAEGSSYNEQFF.

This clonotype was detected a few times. DNA of the CDR3: TGTGCCAGCAAAAGAGGGACCGGAAACTCCTACAATGAGCAGTTCTTC. This translates into CASKRGTGNSYNEQFF. The J gene is TRBJ2-1, the V gene TRBV6-1, with D tentatively TRBD1 or TRBD2 (5 bases each). CDR3 length: 16 residues. V gave up 7 bases and J gave up 0 bases, with 16 bases separating them. The germline CDR1 and CDR2 sequences are MNHNS and SASEGT.

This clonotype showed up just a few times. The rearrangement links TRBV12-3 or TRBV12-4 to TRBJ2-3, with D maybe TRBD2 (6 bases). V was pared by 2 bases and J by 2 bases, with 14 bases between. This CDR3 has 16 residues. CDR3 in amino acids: CASSLLGGVDTDTQYF. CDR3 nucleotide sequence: TGTGCCAGCAGTTTACTCGGCGGGGTGGACACAGATACGCAGTATTTT.

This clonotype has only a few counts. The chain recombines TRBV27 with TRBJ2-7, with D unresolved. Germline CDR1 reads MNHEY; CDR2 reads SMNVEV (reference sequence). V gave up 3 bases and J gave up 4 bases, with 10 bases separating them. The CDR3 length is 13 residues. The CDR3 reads CASSFGRLYEQYF. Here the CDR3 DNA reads TGTGCCAGCAGTTTCGGACGGTTATACGAGCAGTACTTC.

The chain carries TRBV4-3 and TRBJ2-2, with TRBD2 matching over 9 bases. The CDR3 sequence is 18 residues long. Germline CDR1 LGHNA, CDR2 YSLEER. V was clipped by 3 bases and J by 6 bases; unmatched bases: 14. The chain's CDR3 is CASSQFLVAGDFSGELFF. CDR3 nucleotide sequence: TGCGCCAGCAGCCAGTTTTTGGTAGCGGGAGATTTTTCCGGGGAGCTGTTTTTT.

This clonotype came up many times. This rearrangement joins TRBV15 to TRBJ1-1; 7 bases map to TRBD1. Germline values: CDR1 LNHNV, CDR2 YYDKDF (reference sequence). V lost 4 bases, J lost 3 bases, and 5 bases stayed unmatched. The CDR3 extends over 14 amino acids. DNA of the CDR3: TGTGCCACCAGCATTTACAGGGGCGACACTGAAGCTTTCTTT. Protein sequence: CATSIYRGDTEAFF.

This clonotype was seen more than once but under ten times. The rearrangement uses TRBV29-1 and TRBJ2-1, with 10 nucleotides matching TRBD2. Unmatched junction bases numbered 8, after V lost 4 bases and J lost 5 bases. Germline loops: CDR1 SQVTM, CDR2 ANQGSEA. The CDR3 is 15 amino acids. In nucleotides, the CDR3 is TGCAGCGTTGGGACTAGCGGAAACGTTCACAATGAGCAGTTCTTC. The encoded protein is CSVGTSGNVHNEQFF.

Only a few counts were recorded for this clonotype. The CDR3 sequence: CSARGANTGELFF. CDR3 bases: TGCAGTGCTAGGGGAGCGAACACCGGGGAGCTGTTTTTT. The chain links TRBV20-1 to TRBJ2-2; perhaps TRBD2 as D (5 bases). Trimming left V 3 bases short and J 0 bases short, with 5 bases between. The CDR3 sequence is 13 residues long. Germline V gene sequence: CDR1 DFQATT, CDR2 SNEGSKA (reference sequence).